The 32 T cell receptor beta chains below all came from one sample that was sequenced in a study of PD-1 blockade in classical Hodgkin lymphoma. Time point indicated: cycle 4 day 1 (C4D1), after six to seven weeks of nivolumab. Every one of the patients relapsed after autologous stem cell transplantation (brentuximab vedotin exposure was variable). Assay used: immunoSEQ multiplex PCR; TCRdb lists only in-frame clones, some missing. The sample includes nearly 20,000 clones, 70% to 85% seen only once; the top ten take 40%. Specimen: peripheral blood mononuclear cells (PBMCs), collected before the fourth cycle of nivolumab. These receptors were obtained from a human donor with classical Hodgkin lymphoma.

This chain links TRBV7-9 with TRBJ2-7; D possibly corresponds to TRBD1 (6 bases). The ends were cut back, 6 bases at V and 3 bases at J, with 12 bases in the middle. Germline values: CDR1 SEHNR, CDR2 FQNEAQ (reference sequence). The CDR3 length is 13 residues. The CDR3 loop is CASRRADSYEQYF. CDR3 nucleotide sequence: TGTGCCAGCAGGCGCGCGGACAGCTACGAGCAGTACTTC.

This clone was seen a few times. CDR3 sequence (DNA): TGTGCCAGTAGTATAAAACGAGGCACTGAAGCTTTCTTT. It yields the protein CASSIKRGTEAFF. The genes are TRBV19 and TRBJ1-1; no firm D call. Trimming removed 2 bases at V and 4 bases at J, with 8 bases between. The CDR3 spans 13 residues. Germline V gene data show CDR1 as LNHDA and CDR2 as SQIVND (reference sequence).

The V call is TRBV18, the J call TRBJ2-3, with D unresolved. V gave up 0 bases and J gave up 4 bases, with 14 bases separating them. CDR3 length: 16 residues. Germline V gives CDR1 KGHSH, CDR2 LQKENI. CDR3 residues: CASSPPVPLSPDTQYF. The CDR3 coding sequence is TGTGCCAGCTCACCACCGGTACCCCTCAGTCCAGATACGCAGTATTTT.

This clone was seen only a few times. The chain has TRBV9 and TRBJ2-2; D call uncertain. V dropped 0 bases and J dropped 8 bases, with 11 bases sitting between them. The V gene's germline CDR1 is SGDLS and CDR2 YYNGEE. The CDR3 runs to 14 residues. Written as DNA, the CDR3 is TGTGCCAGCAGCGTAGTGGGGTTAGGAGGGGAGCTGTTTTTT. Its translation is CASSVVGLGGELFF.

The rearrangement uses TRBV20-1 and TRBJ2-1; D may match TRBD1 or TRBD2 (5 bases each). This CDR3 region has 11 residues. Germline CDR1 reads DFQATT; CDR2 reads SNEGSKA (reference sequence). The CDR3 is CRGVVGDEQFF. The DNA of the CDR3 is TGCAGGGGGGTAGTCGGGGATGAGCAGTTCTTC.

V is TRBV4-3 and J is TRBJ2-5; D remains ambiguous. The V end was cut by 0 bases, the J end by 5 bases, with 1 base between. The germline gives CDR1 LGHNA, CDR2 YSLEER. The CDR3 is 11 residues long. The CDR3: CASSQDETQYF. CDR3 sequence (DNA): TGCGCCAGCAGCCAAGACGAGACCCAGTACTTC.

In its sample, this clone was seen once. CDR3 protein: CASSPSGTSTYEQYF. The CDR3 DNA reads TGCGCCAGCAGCCCATCCGGGACGTCAACCTACGAGCAGTACTTC. J is TRBJ2-7 and V is TRBV5-1; D may be TRBD1 or TRBD2 (5 bases each). Trimming took 4 bases from V and 2 from J, leaving 16 bases between them. The germline CDR1 and CDR2 sequences are SGHRS and YFSETQ. The CDR3 covers 15 residues.

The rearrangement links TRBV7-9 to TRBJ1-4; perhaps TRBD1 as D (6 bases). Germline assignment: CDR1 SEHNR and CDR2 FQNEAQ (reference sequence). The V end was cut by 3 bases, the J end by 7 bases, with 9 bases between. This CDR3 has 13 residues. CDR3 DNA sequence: TGTGCCAGCAGCTTCACAGGGACTGAAAAACTGTTTTTT. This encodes CASSFTGTEKLFF.

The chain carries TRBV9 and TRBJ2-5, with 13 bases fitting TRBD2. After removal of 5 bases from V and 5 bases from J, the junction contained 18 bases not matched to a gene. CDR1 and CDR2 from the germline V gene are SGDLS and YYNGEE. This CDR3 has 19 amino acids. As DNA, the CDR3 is TGTGCCAGCAGACAGGAGGAAAAAGGACTAGCGGGAGAATGGGAGACCCAGTACTTC. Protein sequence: CASRQEEKGLAGEWETQYF.

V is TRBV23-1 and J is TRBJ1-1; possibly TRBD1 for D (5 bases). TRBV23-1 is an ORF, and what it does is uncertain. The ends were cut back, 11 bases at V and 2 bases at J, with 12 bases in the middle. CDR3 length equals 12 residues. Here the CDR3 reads CAGTGLNTEAFF. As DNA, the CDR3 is TGCGCCGGGACGGGACTTAACACTGAAGCTTTCTTT.

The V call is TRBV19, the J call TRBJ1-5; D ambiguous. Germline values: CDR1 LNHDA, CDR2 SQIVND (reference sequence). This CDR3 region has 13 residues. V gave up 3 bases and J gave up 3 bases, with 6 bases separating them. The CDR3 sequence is CASSIMYNQPQHF. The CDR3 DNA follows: TGTGCCAGTAGTATTATGTACAATCAGCCCCAGCATTTT.

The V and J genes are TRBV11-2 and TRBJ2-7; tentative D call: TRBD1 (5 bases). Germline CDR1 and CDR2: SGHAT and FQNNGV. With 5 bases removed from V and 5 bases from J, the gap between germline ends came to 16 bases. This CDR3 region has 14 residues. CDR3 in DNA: TGTGCCAGCAGCCCCAGGACACGACCCAACGAGCAGTACTTC. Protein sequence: CASSPRTRPNEQYF.

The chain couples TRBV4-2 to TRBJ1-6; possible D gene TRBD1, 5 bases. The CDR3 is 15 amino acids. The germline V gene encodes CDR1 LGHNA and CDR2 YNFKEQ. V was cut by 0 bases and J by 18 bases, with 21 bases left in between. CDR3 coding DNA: TGTGCCAGCAGCCAAGAAAAGTATGGCGGGACTCCGGGCCACTTT. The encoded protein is CASSQEKYGGTPGHF.

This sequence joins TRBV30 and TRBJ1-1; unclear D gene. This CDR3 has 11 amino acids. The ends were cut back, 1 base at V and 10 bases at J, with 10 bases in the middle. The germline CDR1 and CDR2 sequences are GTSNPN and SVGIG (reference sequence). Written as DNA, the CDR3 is TGTGCCTGGAGTGGGGCGGTGGTAGCTTTCTTT. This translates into CAWSGAVVAFF.

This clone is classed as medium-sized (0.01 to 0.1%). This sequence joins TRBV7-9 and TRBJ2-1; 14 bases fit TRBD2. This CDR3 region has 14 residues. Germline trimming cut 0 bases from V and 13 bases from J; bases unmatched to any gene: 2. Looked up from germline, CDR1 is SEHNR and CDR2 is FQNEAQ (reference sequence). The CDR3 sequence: CASSLAGLAGAQFF. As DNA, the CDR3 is TGTGCCAGCAGCTTAGCGGGACTAGCGGGAGCACAGTTCTTC.

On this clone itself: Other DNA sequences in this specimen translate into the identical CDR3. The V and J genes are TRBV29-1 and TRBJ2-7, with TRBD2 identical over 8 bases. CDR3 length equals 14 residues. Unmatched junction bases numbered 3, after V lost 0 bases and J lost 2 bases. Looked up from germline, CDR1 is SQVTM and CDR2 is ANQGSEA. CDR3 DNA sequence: TGCAGCGTTGAAGATAGCGGGGAACCCTACGAGCAGTACTTC. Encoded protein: CSVEDSGEPYEQYF.

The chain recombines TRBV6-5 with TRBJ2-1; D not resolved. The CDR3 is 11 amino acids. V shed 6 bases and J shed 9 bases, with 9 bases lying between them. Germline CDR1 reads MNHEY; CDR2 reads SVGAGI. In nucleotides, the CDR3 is TGTGCCAGCAGCCCCGGGCTTGAGCAGTTCTTC. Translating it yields CASSPGLEQFF.

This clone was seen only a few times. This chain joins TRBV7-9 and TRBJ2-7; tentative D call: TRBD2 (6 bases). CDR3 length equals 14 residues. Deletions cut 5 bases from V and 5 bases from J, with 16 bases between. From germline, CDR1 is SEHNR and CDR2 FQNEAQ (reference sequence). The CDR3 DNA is TGTGCCAGCAGCCCCGGAGGGGACTGGGACGAGCAGTACTTC. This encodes CASSPGGDWDEQYF.

CDR3 coding DNA: TGCAGCGTTGAAGAGGGTGGGTTCGGGGCCAAAAACATTCAGTACTTC. Its protein product is CSVEEGGFGAKNIQYF. The chain combines TRBV29-1 with TRBJ2-4, with D uncertain. The V and J ends lost 0 bases and 1 base respectively, with 13 bases between them. The CDR3 is made up of 16 amino acids. Germline V gives CDR1 SQVTM, CDR2 ANQGSEA.

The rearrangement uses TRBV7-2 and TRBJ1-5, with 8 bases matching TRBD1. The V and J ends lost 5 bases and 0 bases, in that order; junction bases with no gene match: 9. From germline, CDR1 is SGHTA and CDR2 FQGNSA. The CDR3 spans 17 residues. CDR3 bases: TGTGCCAGCAGCCAGAGGACAGGGCTATATAGCAATCAGCCCCAGCATTTT. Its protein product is CASSQRTGLYSNQPQHF.

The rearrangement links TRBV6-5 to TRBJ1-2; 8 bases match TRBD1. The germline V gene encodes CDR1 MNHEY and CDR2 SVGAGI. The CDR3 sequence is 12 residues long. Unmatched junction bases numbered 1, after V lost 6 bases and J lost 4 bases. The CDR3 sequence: CASRGQAYGYTF. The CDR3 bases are TGTGCCAGCAGGGGACAGGCCTATGGCTACACCTTC.

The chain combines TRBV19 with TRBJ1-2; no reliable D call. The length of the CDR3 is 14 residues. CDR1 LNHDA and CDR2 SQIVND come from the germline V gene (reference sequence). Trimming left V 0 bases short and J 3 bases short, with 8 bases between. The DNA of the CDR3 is TGTGCCAGTAGTATAGAGGTCAGACACTATGGCTACACCTTC. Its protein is CASSIEVRHYGYTF.

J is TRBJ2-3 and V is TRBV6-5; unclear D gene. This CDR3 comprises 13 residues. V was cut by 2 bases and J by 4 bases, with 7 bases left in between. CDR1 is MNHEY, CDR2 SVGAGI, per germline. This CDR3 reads CASSYGYSDTQYF. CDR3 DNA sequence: TGTGCCAGCAGTTACGGATATTCAGATACGCAGTATTTT.

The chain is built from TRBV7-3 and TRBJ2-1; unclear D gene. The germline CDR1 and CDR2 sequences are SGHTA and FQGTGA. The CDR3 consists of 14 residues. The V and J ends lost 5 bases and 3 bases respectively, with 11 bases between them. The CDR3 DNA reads TGTGCCAGCAGCGCCAGTAGATTCTACAATGAGCAGTTCTTC. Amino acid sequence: CASSASRFYNEQFF.

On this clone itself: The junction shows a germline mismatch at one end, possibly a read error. CDR3 amino acids: CATSREVGRDYGYTF. The DNA for the CDR3 is TGTGCCACCAGCCGAGAGGTAGGGAGAGACTATGGCTACACCTTC. V usage is TRBV15 and J usage is TRBJ1-2; the D is unclear. The V gene's germline CDR1 is LNHNV and CDR2 YYDKDF (reference sequence). The CDR3 contains 15 residues.

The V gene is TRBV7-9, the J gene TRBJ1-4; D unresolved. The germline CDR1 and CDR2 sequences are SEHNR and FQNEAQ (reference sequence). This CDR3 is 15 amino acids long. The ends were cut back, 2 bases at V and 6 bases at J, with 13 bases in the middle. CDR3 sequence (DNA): TGTGCCAGCAGCTTACTGGGTAGTGGTGATGAAAAACTGTTTTTT. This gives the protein CASSLLGSGDEKLFF.

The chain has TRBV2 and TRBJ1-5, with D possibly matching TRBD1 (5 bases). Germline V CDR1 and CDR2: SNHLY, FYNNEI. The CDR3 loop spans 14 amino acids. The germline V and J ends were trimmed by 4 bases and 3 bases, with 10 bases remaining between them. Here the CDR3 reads CASSVGGTNQPQHF. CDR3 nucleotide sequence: TGTGCCAGCAGTGTTGGAGGGACCAATCAGCCCCAGCATTTT. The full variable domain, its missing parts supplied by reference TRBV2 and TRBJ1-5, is EPEVTQTPSHQVTQMGQEVILRCVPISNHLYFYWYRQILGQKVEFLVSFYNNEISEKSEIFDDQFSVERPDGSNFTLKIRSTKLEDSAMYFCASSVGGTNQPQHFGDGTRLSIL.

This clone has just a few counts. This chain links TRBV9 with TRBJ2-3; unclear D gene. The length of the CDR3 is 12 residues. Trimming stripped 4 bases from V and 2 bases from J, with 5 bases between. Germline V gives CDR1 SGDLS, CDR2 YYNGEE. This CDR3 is CASSLFTDTQYF. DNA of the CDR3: TGTGCCAGCAGCCTATTCACAGATACGCAGTATTTT.

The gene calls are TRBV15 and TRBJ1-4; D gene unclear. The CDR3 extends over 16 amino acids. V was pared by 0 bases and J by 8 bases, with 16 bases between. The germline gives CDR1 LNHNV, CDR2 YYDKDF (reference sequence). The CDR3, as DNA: TGTGCCACCAGCAGAGAAAAAGGAGCTTTTAGAGAAAAACTGTTTTTT. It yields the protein CATSREKGAFREKLFF.

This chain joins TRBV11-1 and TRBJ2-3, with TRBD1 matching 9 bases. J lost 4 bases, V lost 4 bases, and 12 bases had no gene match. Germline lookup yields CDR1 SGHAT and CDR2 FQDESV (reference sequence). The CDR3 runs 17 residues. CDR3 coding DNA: TGTGCCAGCAGCTCCTACTCCACAGGGGGCGAGGCAGATACGCAGTATTTT. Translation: CASSSYSTGGEADTQYF.

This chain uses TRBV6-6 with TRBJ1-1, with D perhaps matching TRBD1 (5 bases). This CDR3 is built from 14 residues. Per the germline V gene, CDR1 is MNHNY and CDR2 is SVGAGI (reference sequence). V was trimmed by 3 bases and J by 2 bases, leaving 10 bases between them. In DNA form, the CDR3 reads TGTGCCAGCAGTTATGGGGGGACCAACACTGAAGCTTTCTTT. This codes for CASSYGGTNTEAFF.

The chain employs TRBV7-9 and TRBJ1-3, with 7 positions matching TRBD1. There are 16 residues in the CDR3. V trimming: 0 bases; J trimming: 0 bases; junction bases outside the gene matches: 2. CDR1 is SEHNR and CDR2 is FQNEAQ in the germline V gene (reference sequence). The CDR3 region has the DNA TGTGCCAGCAGCTTAGCCAGGGGGGACTCTGGAAACACCATATATTTT. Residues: CASSLARGDSGNTIYF.